This TCR beta chain was obtained from a study of cytomegalovirus exposure and HLA in healthy donors. Overall study context: The approximately 110 validation repertoires, a later analysis reported, used the same platform as the 666 first-cohort repertoires.

This clone was detected only once. Its antigen is unidentified. The sample contains more than one DNA sequence encoding this CDR3. Whole-study results and caveats: It was reportedly the case that the classifier diagnosed cytomegalovirus status with high specificity and sensitivity. Cytomegalovirus-associated TCR beta chains were listed, numbering around 150. Many donors shared some public TCRs, even though most TCR sequences were rare.

Germline CDR1 is MNHEY and CDR2 is SVGAGI. Trimming took 6 bases from V and 0 from J; bases not matched to a gene: 7. The CDR3 is 15 amino acids. Produced via immunoSEQ multiplex PCR; TCRdb's table is partial and in-frame only. The sample lists 250,000 to 350,000 clones, more than 75% occurring once. The chain carries TRBV6-5 and TRBJ2-7, with 8 bases identical to TRBD2. This TCR was sampled from a woman between 18 and 29 years old in good health and CMV-seronegative. Sequencing was performed on PBMCs. The CDR3 region has the DNA TGTGCCAGCAGGCGTACTAGCGGTGGCTCCTACGAGCAGTACTTC. This encodes CASRRTSGGSYEQYF.